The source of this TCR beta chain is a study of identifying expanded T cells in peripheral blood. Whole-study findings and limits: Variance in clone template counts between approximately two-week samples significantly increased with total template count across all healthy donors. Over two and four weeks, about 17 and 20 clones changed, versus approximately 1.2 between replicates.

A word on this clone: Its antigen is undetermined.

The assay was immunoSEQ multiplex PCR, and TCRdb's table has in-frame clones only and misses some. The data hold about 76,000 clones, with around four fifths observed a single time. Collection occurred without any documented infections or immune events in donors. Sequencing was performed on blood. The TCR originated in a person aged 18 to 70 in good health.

The DNA for the CDR3 is TGTGCCAGCAGCTTTACAGGGATGAACACTGAAGCTTTCTTT. Translating gives CASSFTGMNTEAFF. The gene calls are TRBV7-2 and TRBJ1-1; a weak D match, TRBD1 (6 bases). The V gene lost 3 bases and the J gene lost 0 bases, with 8 bases spanning the gap. The CDR3 consists of 14 residues. CDR1 is SGHTA and CDR2 is FQGNSA in the germline V gene.